This T cell receptor beta chain was documented in a study of spatial heterogeneity in lung cancer. Study background: Strong correlation was found between tumor-region TCR transcript counts and a T cell module score from matched bulk RNA-seq. Findings and caveats of the study: Counts of expanded alpha and beta TCRs within tumors tracked the tumor nonsynonymous mutation count.

As for time point: sample taken at primary tumor resection. TCRdb itself ran the 5' RACE reads through MiXCR, one entry per CDR3 protein. Among nearly 25,000 distinct CDR3 sequences listed, about 9.3% were seen once. This clonotype has more than one count but fewer than ten. As yet, its antigen is unknown. V was pared by 1 base and J by 3 bases, with 13 bases between. Germline lookup yields CDR1 SGHVS and CDR2 FNYEAQ. The CDR3 extends over 16 amino acids. The receptor comes from a male donor with early-stage non-small cell lung cancer. The chain employs TRBV7-6 and TRBJ2-1; a weak D match, TRBD2 (5 bases). Source: lung tumor tissue, taken at surgery. In DNA form, the CDR3 reads TGTGCCAGCAGCTTAGAACCGCACGGGGTCTACAATGAGCAGTTCTTC. Protein product: CASSLEPHGVYNEQFF.